A single sample is the source of the 9 T cell receptor beta chains below, sequenced in a study of beta chain features in type 1 diabetes. General observations from the study: A moderate, significant TCRB CDR3 shortening appeared in type 1 diabetes across four CD4+ subsets.

Expressed TCRB transcripts got sequenced, as all isolated RNA was reverse transcribed. Only in-frame clones appear in the TCRdb table, and some are missing; sequencing was by immunoSEQ multiplex PCR. Found here are around 690,000 clones, around 12% of them singletons; the top ten hold 0.095% to 0.15%. These receptors' antigens are unknown. Sequenced sample: naive CD4+ T cells from blood. These receptors were collected from a man under 40 with type 1 diabetes.

This clone was observed at least ten times. The chain employs TRBV9 and TRBJ1-6, with D unclear. With 0 bases removed from V and 8 bases from J, the gap between germline ends came to 6 bases. The CDR3 consists of 13 residues. Germline CDR1 reads SGDLS; CDR2 reads YYNGEE. CDR3: CASSVGRDSPLHF. CDR3 in DNA: TGTGCCAGCAGCGTAGGTCGGGATTCACCCCTCCACTTT.

This chain links TRBV7-9 with TRBJ1-5, with unresolved D. The germline V and J ends were trimmed by 3 bases and 0 bases, with 9 bases remaining between them. The CDR3 extends over 15 amino acids. Per the germline V gene, CDR1 is SEHNR and CDR2 is FQNEAQ (reference sequence). CDR3 nucleotide sequence: TGTGCCAGCAGCTTTTCGACGAATAGCAATCAGCCCCAGCATTTT. It yields the protein CASSFSTNSNQPQHF.

This clone was found a few times. This chain uses TRBV15 with TRBJ2-3; 11 bases are a match to TRBD1. CDR3 length: 14 amino acids. V lost 5 bases and J lost 5; bases outside the gene matches: 3. Germline CDR1 reads LNHNV; CDR2 reads YYDKDF (reference sequence). The CDR3 loop is CATSGQGAEDTQYF. CDR3 DNA sequence: TGTGCCACCAGCGGACAGGGGGCTGAAGATACGCAGTATTTT.

This clone was picked up a small number of times. The V call is TRBV11-2, the J call TRBJ2-7, with 8 bases aligning to TRBD1. Germline V CDR1 and CDR2: SGHAT, FQNNGV. The CDR3 loop spans 14 amino acids. V lost 3 bases, J lost 3 bases, and 4 bases stayed unmatched. The CDR3, as DNA: TGTGCCAGCAGCTTCGGACAGGGAAACTACGAGCAGTACTTC. Translation: CASSFGQGNYEQYF.

This clone has just a few counts. This chain joins TRBV25-1 and TRBJ1-3; D ambiguous. V gave up 4 bases and J gave up 3 bases, with 13 bases separating them. The CDR3 totals 15 residues. Germline CDR1 is MGHDK and CDR2 is SYGVNS. This CDR3 is CASSGSPSRGNTIYF. The CDR3 DNA sequence: TGTGCCAGCAGTGGGAGTCCCTCACGTGGAAACACCATATATTTT. The full variable domain, its missing parts supplied by reference TRBV25-1 and TRBJ1-3, is EADIYQTPRYLVIGTGKKITLECSQTMGHDKMYWYQQDPGMELHLIHYSYGVNSTEKGDLSSESTVSRIRTEHFPLTLESARPSHTSQYLCASSGSPSRGNTIYFGEGSWLTVV.

The gene calls are TRBV5-6 and TRBJ1-5, with D uncertain. With 0 bases removed from V and 7 bases from J, the gap between germline ends came to 8 bases. The germline V gene encodes CDR1 SGHDT and CDR2 YYEEEE. This CDR3 is built from 13 residues. The CDR3 loop is CASSLASSQPQHF. DNA of the CDR3: TGTGCCAGCAGCTTGGCCTCAAGCCAGCCCCAGCATTTT. Looking up the rest from reference TRBV5-6 and TRBJ1-5 gives the full variable domain: DAGVTQSPTHLIKTRGQQVTLRCSPKSGHDTVSWYQQALGQGPQFIFQYYEEEERQRGNFPDRFSGHQFPNYSSELNVNALLLGDSALYLCASSLASSQPQHFGDGTRLSIL.

The V gene is TRBV5-1, the J gene TRBJ2-2; D call uncertain. V was shortened by 3 bases and J by 4 bases, with 13 bases between the two germline ends. There are 15 residues in the CDR3. From germline, CDR1 is SGHRS and CDR2 YFSETQ. CDR3 region: CASSSTPTSTGELFF. As DNA, the CDR3 is TGCGCCAGCAGCTCGACTCCCACAAGCACCGGGGAGCTGTTTTTT.

This rearrangement joins TRBV5-1 to TRBJ2-2, with no clear D. Germline loops: CDR1 SGHRS, CDR2 YFSETQ. V shed 2 bases and J shed 1 base, with 9 bases lying between them. The CDR3 extends over 15 amino acids. The CDR3 is CASSFAGRNTGELFF. In DNA, the CDR3 is TGCGCCAGCAGCTTTGCAGGACGGAACACCGGGGAGCTGTTTTTT.

This rearrangement joins TRBV11-1 to TRBJ1-3, with no clear D. Germline V lookup: CDR1 SGHAT, CDR2 FQDESV (reference sequence). The CDR3 is 15 residues long. The ends were cut back, 5 bases at V and 4 bases at J, with 15 bases in the middle. In nucleotides, the CDR3 is TGTGCCAGCAGCCATGCGGCGGGCTCGGGAAACACCATATATTTT. Protein sequence: CASSHAAGSGNTIYF. Filled out from reference TRBV11-1 and TRBJ1-3, the complete variable domain reads EAEVAQSPRYKITEKSQAVAFWCDPISGHATLYWYRQILGQGPELLVQFQDESVVDDSQLPKDRFSAERLKGVDSTLKIQPAELGDSAMYLCASSHAAGSGNTIYFGEGSWLTVV.